This TCR beta chain was sequenced for a study of blood T cell repertoires in COVID-19. Study as a whole: Spain, Italy and the United States supplied samples that represented acute and convalescent COVID-19.

This table comes from immunoSEQ multiplex PCR, and its TCRdb copy is limited to in-frame clones, with some not included. Here the sample spans about 220,000 clones, approximately 83% being singletons. This clone was counted a single time. The J segment lost 10 bases and the V segment lost 1 base, leaving 8 bases of the junction unmatched. This CDR3 has 15 residues. CDR1 LGHNA and CDR2 YNFKEQ come from the germline V gene. The sample consisted of peripheral blood. The V gene is TRBV4-2, the J gene TRBJ2-7, with TRBD2 matching 12 bases. The clonotype comes from a woman between 25 and 40 years old who had recovered from COVID-19. CDR3 protein: CASSQGLAGEEPQYF. In DNA form, the CDR3 reads TGTGCCAGCAGCCAAGGACTAGCGGGGGAAGAACCACAGTACTTC.